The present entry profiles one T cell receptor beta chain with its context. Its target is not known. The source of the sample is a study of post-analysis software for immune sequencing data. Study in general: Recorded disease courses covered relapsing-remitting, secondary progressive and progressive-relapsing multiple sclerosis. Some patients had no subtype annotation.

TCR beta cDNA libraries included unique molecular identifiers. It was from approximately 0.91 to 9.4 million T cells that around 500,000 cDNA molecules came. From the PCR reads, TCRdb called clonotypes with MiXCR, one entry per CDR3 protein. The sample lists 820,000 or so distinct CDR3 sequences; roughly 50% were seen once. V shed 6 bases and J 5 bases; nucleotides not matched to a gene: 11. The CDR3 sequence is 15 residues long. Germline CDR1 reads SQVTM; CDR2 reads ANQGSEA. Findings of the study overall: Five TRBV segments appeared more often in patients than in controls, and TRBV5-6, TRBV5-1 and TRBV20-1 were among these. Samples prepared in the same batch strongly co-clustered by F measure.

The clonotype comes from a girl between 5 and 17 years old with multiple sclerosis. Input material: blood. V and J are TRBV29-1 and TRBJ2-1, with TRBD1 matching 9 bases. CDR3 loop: CSVGRGGTGHNEQFF. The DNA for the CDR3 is TGCAGCGTCGGCAGAGGGGGGACAGGGCACAATGAGCAGTTCTTC.